This passage covers 11 T cell receptor beta chains from one sample sequenced in a study of shared clonotypes between healthy human individuals. TCRdb's copy holds only in-frame clones and misses some; the assay was immunoSEQ multiplex PCR. The table has about 2,500,000 clones, about 92% seen once. Sample: naive CD4+ T cells sorted from blood. Subset: CD45RA+ positively selected. These receptors were taken from a man younger than 35 in good health.

The chain employs TRBV4-3 and TRBJ2-7, with 8 bases that match TRBD2. Germline V gene lookup returns CDR1 LGHNA and CDR2 YSLEER. There are 16 residues in the CDR3. The junction had 7 bases not matched to a gene; V was cut back by 2 bases and J by 1 base. DNA for the CDR3: TGCGCCAGCAGCCAACAGCCGGGAGGGCCGTCCTACGAGCAGTACTTC. It translates to CASSQQPGGPSYEQYF.

Comments on this clone: The same CDR3 is also encoded by other DNA sequences in this sample. The V and J genes are TRBV7-9 and TRBJ2-1; 11 bases agree with TRBD2. Trimming took 5 bases from V and 4 from J; bases not matched to a gene: 4. The CDR3 is made up of 15 amino acids. Looked up from germline, CDR1 is SEHNR and CDR2 is FQNEAQ (reference sequence). The CDR3 DNA follows: TGTGCCAGCAGCCCGGGACTAGCGGTTTACAATGAGCAGTTCTTC. This translates into CASSPGLAVYNEQFF.

A note on this clone: The sample has other DNA sequences that encode this CDR3 too. V is TRBV11-2 and J is TRBJ2-5, with D hard to call. The V gene lost 1 base and the J gene lost 4 bases, with 7 bases spanning the gap. The CDR3 length is 13 residues. Germline CDR1 SGHAT, CDR2 FQNNGV. CDR3 loop: CASSLGGTETQYF. The CDR3 region has the DNA TGTGCCAGCAGCTTAGGGGGTACAGAGACCCAGTACTTC.

The chain has TRBV7-2 and TRBJ2-3, with TRBD2 matching over 12 bases. The V segment lost 5 bases and the J segment 6 bases; nucleotides outside the gene matches: 9. This CDR3 comprises 16 residues. Germline CDR1 SGHTA, CDR2 FQGNSA. CDR3 coding DNA: TGTGCCAGCAGCGTCTGGACTAGCGGGGCCCCGGATACGCAGTATTTT. Amino acids: CASSVWTSGAPDTQYF.

This chain connects TRBV2 to TRBJ2-3; 9 nucleotides align to TRBD2. V lost 8 bases to trimming and J lost 3 bases; unmatched junction nucleotides: 12. The CDR3 has 16 residues. Looked up from germline, CDR1 is SNHLY and CDR2 is FYNNEI. The CDR3 bases are TGTGCCAGCCCACTCTTAGCGGGGGAGGTAACAGATACGCAGTATTTT. It yields the protein CASPLLAGEVTDTQYF.

Concerning this clone itself: The same CDR3 also results from other DNA sequences found in this sample. The chain couples TRBV19 to TRBJ2-2, with a weak D call TRBD2 (6 bases). The V and J ends lost 3 bases and 5 bases respectively, with 7 bases between them. CDR1 LNHDA and CDR2 SQIVND come from the germline V gene (reference sequence). The CDR3 covers 13 residues. The CDR3 nucleotides read TGTGCCAGTAGTATCGGAGGGACCGGGGAGCTGTTTTTT. Protein sequence: CASSIGGTGELFF.

The chain uses TRBV5-4 and TRBJ2-1; tentative D call: TRBD2 (6 bases). Germline V gene lookup returns CDR1 SGHNT and CDR2 YYREEE (reference sequence). Trimming removed 1 base at V and 2 bases at J, with 10 bases between. This CDR3 spans 15 amino acids. The DNA of the CDR3 is TGTGCCAGCAGCTTGTTGGGGGGAGCCTACAATGAGCAGTTCTTC. Protein sequence: CASSLLGGAYNEQFF.

The chain combines TRBV10-2 with TRBJ2-1; 8 bases match TRBD2. V lost 0 bases to trimming and J lost 6 bases; unmatched junction nucleotides: 7. Germline V gene lookup returns CDR1 WSHSY and CDR2 SAAADI. The CDR3 runs 16 residues. In nucleotides, the CDR3 is TGCGCCAGCAGTGAGTCACGTAGCGGGGCGACCAATGAGCAGTTCTTC. Protein: CASSESRSGATNEQFF.

The V call is TRBV9, the J call TRBJ2-2; D may be TRBD1 (5 bases). In germline, CDR1 is SGDLS, CDR2 YYNGEE. The CDR3 has 13 amino acids. V was clipped by 4 bases and J by 5 bases, with 9 bases between them. The CDR3 sequence is CASSTPGTGELFF. The CDR3 nucleotides are TGTGCCAGCAGCACCCCAGGGACCGGGGAGCTGTTTTTT.

The genes are TRBV10-3 and TRBJ2-3; possible D gene TRBD2, 6 bases. CDR1 is ENHRY and CDR2 is SYGVKD in the germline V gene. The CDR3 extends over 13 amino acids. The ends were cut back, 7 bases at V and 6 bases at J, with 14 bases in the middle. The CDR3 DNA follows: TGTGCCATCATGTTACGGGAGCAGGATACGCAGTATTTT. Its translation: CAIMLREQDTQYF.

This chain joins TRBV12-5 and TRBJ2-7; D uncertain. Trimming stripped 6 bases from V and 0 bases from J, with 9 bases between. Germline loops: CDR1 LGHNT, CDR2 FRNRAP. The CDR3 is 13 residues long. This CDR3 reads CASGQQSSYEQYF. Here the CDR3 DNA reads TGTGCTAGTGGGCAGCAGAGCTCCTACGAGCAGTACTTC.